A single sample is the source of the 30 T cell receptor beta chains below, sequenced in a study of cytomegalovirus exposure and HLA in healthy donors. PCR was performed using 60 Vbeta and 13 Jbeta primers. Only in-frame clones appear in the TCRdb table, and some are missing; sequencing was by immunoSEQ multiplex PCR. The sample holds around 280,000 clones, 70% to 90% seen once. Sequencing used PBMCs. The source of these receptors is a woman younger than 35 in good health and CMV-seronegative.

This chain joins TRBV2 and TRBJ1-1; D might be TRBD1 (5 bases). The CDR3 sequence is 14 residues long. Looked up from germline, CDR1 is SNHLY and CDR2 is FYNNEI. Trimming removed 8 bases at V and 1 base at J, with 14 bases between. The CDR3 DNA sequence: TGTGCCAGCGGTAGGCGACAGCAGAACACTGAAGCTTTCTTT. Protein sequence: CASGRRQQNTEAFF.

The CDR3 coding sequence is TGTGCCAGCAGCCACCGTGGGACAGGCATCTACGAGCAGTACTTC. Encoded protein: CASSHRGTGIYEQYF. This chain uses TRBV7-9 with TRBJ2-7; 8 nucleotides line up with TRBD1. This CDR3 contains 15 residues. The germline V gene has CDR1 SEHNR and CDR2 FQNEAQ (reference sequence). After removal of 5 bases from V and 3 bases from J, the junction contained 9 bases not matched to a gene.

The CDR3 sequence: CASSGPKDLLAEQYF. For the CDR3, the DNA is TGTGCCAGCAGTGGCCCGAAAGACCTATTAGCCGAGCAGTACTTC. The rearrangement uses TRBV2 and TRBJ2-7; D remains ambiguous. Between the trimmed V and J ends, which lost 4 bases and 6 bases, there was a span of 19 bases. This CDR3 spans 15 amino acids. Germline CDR1 and CDR2: SNHLY and FYNNEI.

The chain joins TRBV19 to TRBJ1-2, with 10 bases aligning to TRBD1. The CDR3 loop spans 16 amino acids. V lost 5 bases and J lost 3; bases outside the gene matches: 9. Germline V lookup: CDR1 LNHDA, CDR2 SQIVND (reference sequence). CDR3: CASSLTGGPYDYGYTF. In nucleotides, the CDR3 is TGTGCCAGTAGTCTGACAGGGGGCCCATATGACTATGGCTACACCTTC.

CDR3 loop: CASSNGQGTANEQFF. The CDR3 nucleotides read TGTGCCAGCAGTAATGGACAGGGTACGGCCAATGAGCAGTTCTTC. The chain couples TRBV2 to TRBJ2-1, with 8 bases lining up with TRBD1. After removal of 5 bases from V and 6 bases from J, the junction contained 9 bases not matched to a gene. Germline V lookup: CDR1 SNHLY, CDR2 FYNNEI. This CDR3 contains 15 residues.

This clone occurred a few times. The chain is built from TRBV4-2 and TRBJ2-5, with TRBD2 as a possible D gene (6 bases). Trimming removed 1 base from V and 5 bases from J, with 20 bases in between. This CDR3 comprises 17 residues. In germline, CDR1 is LGHNA, CDR2 YNFKEQ. The CDR3 nucleotides read TGTGCCAGCAGCCAAGGGGGGGTAGCGCGGGCTGGGGAGACCCAGTACTTC. It yields the protein CASSQGGVARAGETQYF.

The chain joins TRBV11-3 to TRBJ2-7; 9 bases map to TRBD2. V lost 6 bases and J lost 4; bases outside the gene matches: 10. CDR3 length: 15 residues. From germline, CDR1 is SGHNT and CDR2 YENEEA. The CDR3 region is CASRSTRGLAYEQYF. Here the CDR3 DNA reads TGTGCCAGCAGATCAACCCGGGGACTAGCTTACGAGCAGTACTTC.

The CDR3 bases are TGCGCCAGCAGCCAAGCACCAACACAGGGTATGTTTAGGAAAGCAACTAATGAAAAACTGTTTTTT. Translation: CASSQAPTQGMFRKATNEKLFF. V gene TRBV4-1 combines with J gene TRBJ1-4; perhaps TRBD1 as D (6 bases). Trimming left V 1 base short and J 0 bases short, with 27 bases between. Germline-derived CDR1 and CDR2 are MGHRA and YSYEKL. The CDR3 loop spans 22 amino acids.

The chain uses TRBV14 and TRBJ2-3; 9 bases line up with TRBD1. The ends lost 4 bases at V and 6 bases at J; junction bases unmatched: 11. The CDR3 loop spans 16 amino acids. The germline gives CDR1 SGHDN, CDR2 FVKESK. DNA of the CDR3: TGTGCCAGCAGCCGGCGACAGGGGGATCTTCCCGATACGCAGTATTTT. Its translation is CASSRRQGDLPDTQYF.

V gene TRBV6-5 combines with J gene TRBJ2-5; 11 positions agree with TRBD2. The better agreement between TRBJ2-7 and the DNA end casts doubt on the J call. The CDR3 contains 14 residues. Germline V CDR1 and CDR2: MNHEY, SVGAGI. This CDR3 reads CASSRSGGDHEQYF. DNA for the CDR3: TGTGCCAGCAGTCGTAGCGGGGGGGACCACGAGCAGTACTTC.

The rearrangement links TRBV6-6 to TRBJ1-6, with 9 bases aligning to TRBD1. Trimming at V came to 5 bases and at J to 6 bases, leaving 5 bases not matched to a gene. The CDR3 totals 15 residues. CDR1 MNHNY and CDR2 SVGAGI come from the germline V gene (reference sequence). In nucleotides, the CDR3 is TGTGCCAGCAGTCGGACAGGGGTGGGTAATTCACCCCTCCACTTT. The encoded protein is CASSRTGVGNSPLHF.

The chain links TRBV5-1 to TRBJ1-4, with no clear D. V was pared by 4 bases and J by 7 bases, with 14 bases between. The germline V gene has CDR1 SGHRS and CDR2 YFSETQ. The CDR3 is 14 residues long. Here the CDR3 DNA reads TGCGCCAGCAGCAGTACAACGAGGCCTGAAAAACTGTTTTTT. Encoded protein: CASSSTTRPEKLFF.

V is TRBV7-2 and J is TRBJ2-2; D unresolved. There are 15 residues in the CDR3. Trimming left V 8 bases short and J 6 bases short, with 19 bases between. The V gene's germline CDR1 is SGHTA and CDR2 FQGNSA. CDR3 DNA sequence: TGTGCCAGCGGCCGAATTTCGGGTAGTGCCGGGGAGCTGTTTTTT. Translating it yields CASGRISGSAGELFF.

The chain uses TRBV14 and TRBJ2-3; D is unresolved. With 3 bases removed from V and 2 bases from J, the gap between germline ends came to 6 bases. The CDR3 totals 13 residues. Germline V gene lookup returns CDR1 SGHDN and CDR2 FVKESK. This CDR3 is CASSHLNTDTQYF. CDR3 in DNA: TGTGCCAGCAGCCACTTAAACACAGATACGCAGTATTTT. The entire variable domain, with the rest obtained from reference TRBV14 and TRBJ2-3, is as follows: EAGVTQFPSHSVIEKGQTVTLRCDPISGHDNLYWYRRVMGKEIKFLLHFVKESKQDESGMPNNRFLAERTGGTYSTLKVQPAELEDSGVYFCASSHLNTDTQYFGPGTRLTVL.

The chain uses TRBV5-1 and TRBJ1-6, with 7 bases lining up with TRBD1. This CDR3 contains 16 residues. V lost 3 bases and J lost 7; bases outside the gene matches: 10. Germline CDR1 is SGHRS and CDR2 is YFSETQ. For the CDR3, the DNA is TGCGCCAGCAGCTCGGGACAGCCACTTCAGAATTCACCCCTCCACTTT. Amino acid sequence: CASSSGQPLQNSPLHF.

This clone occurred a few times. J is TRBJ1-2 and V is TRBV5-4; D may be TRBD1 (5 bases). The ends were cut back, 2 bases at V and 5 bases at J, with 10 bases in the middle. The CDR3 is 13 amino acids. Looked up from germline, CDR1 is SGHNT and CDR2 is YYREEE (reference sequence). In nucleotides, the CDR3 is TGTGCCAGCAGCTTCGCGACAGAGTATGGCTACACCTTC. Translating it yields CASSFATEYGYTF.

J is TRBJ2-7 and V is TRBV2, with D maybe TRBD2 (6 bases). The CDR3 length is 15 residues. V was clipped by 1 base and J by 0 bases, with 10 bases between them. Germline assignment: CDR1 SNHLY and CDR2 FYNNEI. The CDR3 region is CASSEVGLSSYEQYF. Here the CDR3 DNA reads TGTGCCAGCAGTGAAGTGGGACTGAGCTCCTACGAGCAGTACTTC.

V and J are TRBV2 and TRBJ2-7; perhaps TRBD1 as D (6 bases). CDR1 and CDR2 from the germline V gene are SNHLY and FYNNEI. V shed 6 bases and J shed 2 bases, with 14 bases lying between them. The CDR3 length is 14 residues. The CDR3 region is CASRPRGFAYEQYF. CDR3 sequence (DNA): TGTGCCAGCAGACCCAGGGGTTTCGCCTACGAGCAGTACTTC.

The chain recombines TRBV27 with TRBJ2-7; D perhaps matches TRBD1 (5 bases). Trimming shortened V by 2 bases and J by 3 bases, and 8 bases separated the two germline ends. This CDR3 has 13 residues. CDR1 is MNHEY and CDR2 is SMNVEV in the germline V gene (reference sequence). The CDR3 loop is CASSLPDSYEQYF. CDR3 coding DNA: TGTGCCAGCAGTTTACCCGACAGCTACGAGCAGTACTTC.

This clone came up once. The chain links TRBV11-2 to TRBJ1-4; unclear D gene. The germline CDR1 and CDR2 sequences are SGHAT and FQNNGV. The CDR3 loop spans 15 amino acids. The ends were cut back, 6 bases at V and 2 bases at J, with 13 bases in the middle. CDR3 residues: CASRSVPGTNEKLFF. The DNA for the CDR3 is TGTGCCAGCAGATCTGTTCCGGGGACTAATGAAAAACTGTTTTTT.

CDR3 amino acids: CAMGGGPPYNSPLHF. CDR3 coding DNA: TGTGCCATGGGCGGAGGGCCCCCCTATAATTCACCCCTCCACTTT. The rearrangement links TRBV6-1 to TRBJ1-6; D remains ambiguous. Looked up from germline, CDR1 is MNHNS and CDR2 is SASEGT. V gave up 10 bases and J gave up 2 bases, with 15 bases separating them. The CDR3 is 15 amino acids.

The J gene is TRBJ1-2, the V gene TRBV18, with 9 bases identical to TRBD1. The CDR3 covers 15 residues. The junction had 8 bases not matched to a gene; V was cut back by 5 bases and J by 4 bases. The germline V gene has CDR1 KGHSH and CDR2 LQKENI. The CDR3 sequence: CASSVTGGPFYGYTF. The CDR3 DNA reads TGTGCCAGCTCAGTCACAGGGGGCCCCTTCTATGGCTACACCTTC.

For the CDR3, the DNA is TGTGCCAGCAGCTTCAGACAGGCGTCGAACACCGGGGAGCTGTTTTTT. Translated: CASSFRQASNTGELFF. The rearrangement links TRBV7-9 to TRBJ2-2; weak D call: TRBD1 (6 bases). Trimming took 3 bases from V and 0 from J, leaving 11 bases between them. The germline V gene encodes CDR1 SEHNR and CDR2 FQNEAQ (reference sequence). The CDR3 contains 16 residues.

The rearrangement uses TRBV28 and TRBJ2-3; 7 nucleotides align to TRBD2. V shed 4 bases and J 0 bases; nucleotides not matched to a gene: 7. CDR3 length: 16 residues. Per the germline V gene, CDR1 is MDHEN and CDR2 is SYDVKM. The CDR3 loop is CASSSPSSGSTDTQYF. CDR3 nucleotide sequence: TGTGCCAGCAGTTCCCCTTCTAGCGGTAGCACAGATACGCAGTATTTT.

This clone was seen a single time. The rearrangement links TRBV5-6 to TRBJ2-7, with 14 bases matching TRBD2. CDR1 SGHDT and CDR2 YYEEEE come from the germline V gene. V dropped 4 bases and J dropped 3; count of bases not matched to a gene: 3. The CDR3 sequence is 15 residues long. The CDR3 sequence is CASSLGLAGVYEQYF. The CDR3, as DNA: TGTGCCAGCAGCCTGGGACTAGCGGGGGTCTACGAGCAGTACTTC.

This chain links TRBV5-1 with TRBJ2-1, with D possibly matching TRBD1 (6 bases). This CDR3 region has 16 residues. Germline values: CDR1 SGHRS, CDR2 YFSETQ. Between the trimmed V and J ends, which lost 0 bases and 0 bases, there was a span of 10 bases. As DNA, the CDR3 is TGCGCCAGCAGCTTGGCAGGGGTGTTCTCCTACAATGAGCAGTTCTTC. Encoded protein: CASSLAGVFSYNEQFF.

The V gene is TRBV15, the J gene TRBJ2-2, with 7 nucleotides matching TRBD2. The length of the CDR3 is 17 residues. Per germline, CDR1 LNHNV and CDR2 YYDKDF (reference sequence). Losses at the gene ends were 0 bases for V and 0 bases for J; bases not matched to a gene: 4. CDR3 amino acids: CATSRDGSGANTGELFF. For the CDR3, the DNA is TGTGCCACCAGCAGAGATGGAAGCGGGGCGAACACCGGGGAGCTGTTTTTT.

The chain employs TRBV7-2 and TRBJ1-3, with 8 bases lining up with TRBD1. The CDR3 runs 15 residues. Trimming cost V 6 bases and J 4 bases; bases outside gene matches: 8. Germline CDR1 and CDR2: SGHTA and FQGNSA. CDR3 in amino acids: CASSSQGAMGNTIYF. The CDR3 region has the DNA TGTGCCAGCAGTTCGCAGGGGGCGATGGGAAACACCATATATTTT.

This chain links TRBV11-1 with TRBJ2-3; TRBD1 might be the D (5 bases). This CDR3 is built from 15 residues. Between the trimmed V and J ends, which lost 5 bases and 3 bases, there was a span of 15 bases. Germline-derived CDR1 and CDR2 are SGHAT and FQDESV (reference sequence). Here the CDR3 reads CASSLNPTVTDTQYF. The CDR3 DNA sequence: TGTGCCAGCAGCCTAAACCCGACAGTTACAGATACGCAGTATTTT.

The chain uses TRBV6-5 and TRBJ1-5; D is unclear. V gave up 6 bases and J gave up 7 bases, with 10 bases separating them. Per the germline V gene, CDR1 is MNHEY and CDR2 is SVGAGI. There are 12 residues in the CDR3. CDR3 coding DNA: TGTGCCAGCAGGTCGGTAGAGCAGCCCCAGCATTTT. It is translated as CASRSVEQPQHF.